This entry describes one TCR beta chain. Its antigen is unidentified. This CDR3 comprises 15 residues. Germline V gene lookup returns CDR1 SQVTM and CDR2 ANQGSEA. Unmatched junction bases numbered 10, after V lost 7 bases and J lost 1 base. The sample is drawn from a study of T cell responses to AZD1222 COVID-19 vaccine. Study at large: Pooling was applied to second doses at about 4 or about 12 weeks.

Only in-frame clones appear in the TCRdb table, and some are missing; sequencing was by immunoSEQ multiplex PCR. The sample has 80,000 to 95,000 clones; 78% are singletons. Study-wide results and caveats: Females outnumbered males among donors, who were mostly white British; clonal diversity was possibly underestimated. Close to half of spike-specific TCRs reportedly recognize unmutated variant regions.

Sequences were derived from peripheral blood, sampled on day 0 of AZD1222 vaccination. The clonotype comes from an adult in good health. The chain links TRBV29-1 to TRBJ2-3, with 8 bases lining up with TRBD1. CDR3 in DNA: TGCAGCGCAAGGACAGGGTGGTGGGGCACAGATACGCAGTATTTT. It yields the protein CSARTGWWGTDTQYF.